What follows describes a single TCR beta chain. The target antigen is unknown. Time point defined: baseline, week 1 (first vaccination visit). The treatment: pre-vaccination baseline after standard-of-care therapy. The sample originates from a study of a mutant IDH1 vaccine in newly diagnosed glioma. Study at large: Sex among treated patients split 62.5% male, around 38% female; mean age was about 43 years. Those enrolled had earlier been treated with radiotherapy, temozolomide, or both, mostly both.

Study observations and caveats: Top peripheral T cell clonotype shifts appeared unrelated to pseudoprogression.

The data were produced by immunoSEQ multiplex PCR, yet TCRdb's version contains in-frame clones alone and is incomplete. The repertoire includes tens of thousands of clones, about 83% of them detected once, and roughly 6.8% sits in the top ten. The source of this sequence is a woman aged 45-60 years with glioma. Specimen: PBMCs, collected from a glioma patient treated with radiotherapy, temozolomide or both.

The CDR3 loop reads CASSLVGTGDYNEQFF. In DNA form, the CDR3 reads TGTGCCAGCAGCTTAGTCGGGACAGGGGATTACAATGAGCAGTTCTTC. This chain joins TRBV7-2 and TRBJ2-1; 10 nucleotides agree with TRBD1. The CDR3 contains 16 residues. Losses at the gene ends were 1 base for V and 4 bases for J; bases not matched to a gene: 4. The germline CDR1 and CDR2 sequences are SGHTA and FQGNSA. Based on the CDR3 plus reference TRBV7-2 and TRBJ2-1, the full variable domain is GAGVSQSPSNKVTEKGKDVELRCDPISGHTALYWYRQSLGQGLEFLIYFQGNSAPDKSGLPSDRFSAERTGGSVSTLTIQRTQQEDSAVYLCASSLVGTGDYNEQFFGPGTRLTVL.